The 26 T cell receptor beta chains below come from one sample, sequenced in a study of blood T cells in healthy people across ages. A second PCR, run for roughly 7 to 12 cycles, used a sample-barcoded 5' primer plus a J-beta primer mix. Each CDR3 protein is one row after TCRdb ran MiXCR on the 5' RACE reads. Of some 800,000 distinct CDR3 sequences listed, 20% to 30% are singletons. This sample was shared with a second study, whose subject was T cells of mothers and their children.

The sequenced sample consisted of blood. The receptors derive from a boy aged 10-17 years in good health.

This clonotype came up a few times. The rearrangement links TRBV15 to TRBJ2-5; perhaps TRBD2 as D (5 bases). Germline assignment: CDR1 LNHNV and CDR2 YYDKDF (reference sequence). Trimming shortened V by 4 bases and J by 5 bases, and 11 bases separated the two germline ends. The CDR3 contains 13 residues. CDR3 DNA sequence: TGTGCCACCAGCACCGGAAGGGAGGAGACCCAGTACTTC. Its protein product is CATSTGREETQYF. Supplemented by reference TRBV15 and TRBJ2-5, the full variable domain reads DAMVIQNPRYQVTQFGKPVTLSCSQTLNHNVMYWYQQKSSQAPKLLFHYYDKDFNNEADTPDNFQSRRPNTSFCFLDIRSPGLGDTAMYLCATSTGREETQYFGPGTRLLVL.

Only a few counts were recorded for this clonotype. The chain has TRBV29-1 and TRBJ2-2; D remains ambiguous. The CDR3 has 13 amino acids. Germline V gives CDR1 SQVTM, CDR2 ANQGSEA. V was clipped by 1 base and J by 6 bases, with 9 bases between them. The CDR3 nucleotides are TGCAGCGTTGAAGTTGGCGGCTCCGGGGAGCTGTTTTTT. This encodes CSVEVGGSGELFF.

The gene calls are TRBV29-1 and TRBJ1-1, with D possibly TRBD1 on 5 matching bases. Germline V lookup: CDR1 SQVTM, CDR2 ANQGSEA. The CDR3 spans 14 residues. V was shortened by 4 bases and J by 3 bases, with 15 bases between the two germline ends. The CDR3 loop is CSVVLRLGDTEAFF. As DNA, the CDR3 is TGCAGCGTTGTTCTCCGTTTAGGGGACACTGAAGCTTTCTTT.

This clonotype was seen only a few times. The gene calls are TRBV28 and TRBJ2-2; 9 bases match TRBD1. This CDR3 is 14 amino acids long. CDR1 and CDR2 (germline): MDHEN, SYDVKM. Germline trimming cut 8 bases from V and 4 bases from J; bases unmatched to any gene: 5. The CDR3 is CASGTGYSTGELFF. The CDR3 nucleotides read TGTGCCAGCGGGACAGGGTATAGCACCGGGGAGCTGTTTTTT.

This clonotype was counted only a few times. The chain couples TRBV6-2 or TRBV6-3 to TRBJ2-1, with D perhaps TRBD2 (6 bases). The CDR3 length is 13 residues. The germline V and J ends were trimmed by 5 bases and 5 bases, with 10 bases remaining between them. CDR1 and CDR2 from the germline V gene are MNHEY and SVGEGT. The CDR3 DNA reads TGTGCCAGCAGTCCGGAGGGCCACAATGAGCAGTTCTTC. This encodes CASSPEGHNEQFF.

A few counts support this clonotype. V usage is TRBV20-1 and J usage is TRBJ1-1; D ambiguous. This CDR3 is 14 amino acids long. Germline V gene lookup returns CDR1 DFQATT and CDR2 SNEGSKA (reference sequence). Trimming took 1 base from V and 4 from J, leaving 13 bases between them. CDR3 sequence reads: CSARAGAGSTEAFF. The DNA of the CDR3 is TGCAGTGCTAGAGCTGGAGCAGGCTCCACTGAAGCTTTCTTT.

The chain combines TRBV6-2 or TRBV6-3 with TRBJ2-2; TRBD1 might be the D (5 bases). Germline-derived CDR1 and CDR2 are MNHEY and SVGEGT. V was trimmed by 7 bases and J by 5 bases, leaving 8 bases between them. The CDR3 runs to 12 residues. The chain's CDR3 is CASTQGTGELFF. CDR3 DNA sequence: TGTGCCAGCACCCAGGGTACCGGGGAGCTGTTTTTT.

This chain uses TRBV16 with TRBJ1-6, with a possible D match to TRBD1 (5 bases). There are 15 residues in the CDR3. Deletions cut 4 bases from V and 6 bases from J, with 13 bases between. Germline-derived CDR1 and CDR2 are KGHSY and FQNENV. The DNA of the CDR3 is TGTGCCAGCAGCCCAATTCCAGGGCTTAATTCACCCCTCCACTTT. Its protein is CASSPIPGLNSPLHF.

This clonotype has only a few counts. This chain joins TRBV27 and TRBJ2-1; possibly TRBD2 for D (5 bases). The DNA matches TRBJ2-7 better at its end, which makes the J call doubtful. This CDR3 contains 11 residues. Germline V gives CDR1 MNHEY, CDR2 SMNVEV (reference sequence). The CDR3 is CASSDYDEQYF. For the CDR3, the DNA is TGTGCCAGCAGTGACTATGACGAGCAGTACTTC.

The chain is built from TRBV4-2 and TRBJ2-1; D gene uncertain. Trimming pared 0 bases from V and 12 bases from J, leaving 12 bases between. Germline V gene data show CDR1 as LGHNA and CDR2 as YNFKEQ. This CDR3 spans 13 amino acids. For the CDR3, the DNA is TGTGCCAGCAGCCAAGAGGTAGGATCGGTGCAGTTCTTC. This sequence encodes CASSQEVGSVQFF.

Concerning this clonotype itself: A much larger clone differs by one base, so this may be a read error. The chain has TRBV7-2 and TRBJ2-3, with TRBD2 identical over 8 bases. The germline gives CDR1 SGHTA, CDR2 FQGNSA. V was pared by 5 bases and J by 0 bases, with 7 bases of the junction left unmatched. This CDR3 is built from 16 residues. CDR3 coding DNA: TGTGCCAGCAGCCTACTAGCGGAGGCTAGCACAGATACGCAGTATTTT. Its protein product is CASSLLAEASTDTQYF.

The sample holds a few counts of this clonotype. The chain has TRBV4-3 and TRBJ2-7; no clear D gene. Germline lookup yields CDR1 LGHNA and CDR2 YSLEER. CDR3 size: 13 residues. The V and J ends lost 0 bases and 7 bases respectively, with 10 bases between them. This chain's CDR3 is CASSQDRAREQYF. In DNA, the CDR3 is TGCGCCAGCAGCCAAGATCGAGCTCGGGAGCAGTACTTC.

This clonotype has a handful of counts. The rearrangement joins TRBV6-2 or TRBV6-3 to TRBJ2-7; weak D call: TRBD2 (5 bases). V lost 2 bases, J lost 3 bases, and 20 bases lay in between. The V gene's germline CDR1 is MNHEY and CDR2 SVGEGT. CDR3 size: 17 residues. In DNA, the CDR3 is TGTGCCAGCAGTTACGTCCGAGGGAGCGCCTTTGGCTACGAGCAGTACTTC. It yields the protein CASSYVRGSAFGYEQYF.

V usage is TRBV4-1 and J usage is TRBJ1-2, with TRBD1 as a possible D gene (5 bases). V gave up 0 bases and J gave up 0 bases, with 11 bases separating them. The germline V gene encodes CDR1 MGHRA and CDR2 YSYEKL. The CDR3 runs 16 residues. The CDR3 bases are TGCGCCAGCAGCCAAGATGGGGGGATAGCTAACTATGGCTACACCTTC. As protein: CASSQDGGIANYGYTF.

This clonotype was seen a few times. This chain uses TRBV15 with TRBJ1-3, with D possibly matching TRBD1 (6 bases). This CDR3 has 18 residues. V was clipped by 0 bases and J by 0 bases, with 15 bases between them. The germline V gene has CDR1 LNHNV and CDR2 YYDKDF (reference sequence). The CDR3 sequence is CATSRDGTEQGSGNTIYF. CDR3 coding DNA: TGTGCCACCAGCAGAGACGGGACCGAACAGGGCTCTGGAAACACCATATATTTT.

The rearrangement uses TRBV6-6 and TRBJ2-7; 7 bases are shared with TRBD1. This CDR3 has 15 residues. V lost 7 bases, J lost 6 bases, and 15 bases stayed unmatched. The germline V gene has CDR1 MNHNY and CDR2 SVGAGI (reference sequence). The CDR3 spells CASIRRDSPLGEQYF. The CDR3 DNA reads TGTGCCAGCATTCGAAGGGACAGCCCTTTGGGCGAGCAGTACTTC.

The CDR3 sequence: CASSRQGGLGREQYF. The CDR3 DNA reads TGTGCCAGCAGCAGACAGGGGGGGCTAGGCCGGGAGCAGTACTTC. V is TRBV7-2 and J is TRBJ2-7, with 9 bases aligning to TRBD1. Germline CDR1 reads SGHTA; CDR2 reads FQGNSA. The junction had 12 bases not matched to a gene; V was cut back by 5 bases and J by 7 bases. This CDR3 spans 15 amino acids.

This chain joins TRBV9 and TRBJ1-6; D is unclear. Trimming cost V 0 bases and J 3 bases, with 7 bases left between them. Germline-derived CDR1 and CDR2 are SGDLS and YYNGEE. The CDR3 runs 15 residues. The CDR3 DNA reads TGTGCCAGCAGCGTAGACGGGGACTATAATTCACCCCTCCACTTT. Residues: CASSVDGDYNSPLHF.

This clonotype was seen more than once but under ten times. The V gene is TRBV28, the J gene TRBJ2-1, with D possibly being TRBD1 (6 bases). The V gene lost 8 bases and the J gene lost 4 bases, with 9 bases spanning the gap. Germline loops: CDR1 MDHEN, CDR2 SYDVKM. The CDR3 loop spans 12 amino acids. The CDR3 nucleotides are TGTGCCAGCGAAACAGGGTACAATGAGCAGTTCTTC. It specifies CASETGYNEQFF.

This clonotype was recorded at least ten times. V and J are TRBV7-2 and TRBJ2-3; no definite D call. The ends were cut back, 7 bases at V and 7 bases at J, with 12 bases in the middle. Germline V gene data show CDR1 as SGHTA and CDR2 as FQGNSA. This CDR3 contains 12 residues. CDR3 protein: CASTKWLHTQYF. In DNA form, the CDR3 reads TGTGCCAGCACCAAATGGCTACATACGCAGTATTTT.

Ten or more counts support this clonotype. The V and J genes are TRBV9 and TRBJ2-5, with 7 positions matching TRBD1. CDR1 SGDLS and CDR2 YYNGEE come from the germline V gene. V shed 4 bases and J 5 bases; nucleotides not matched to a gene: 8. The length of the CDR3 is 14 residues. This CDR3 is CASSPRQGRETQYF. The DNA of the CDR3 is TGTGCCAGCAGCCCCAGACAGGGACGCGAGACCCAGTACTTC.

This clonotype was seen only a few times. The CDR3 DNA reads as TGCGCCAGCAGCCAAGTAACAGTCGGGGGGCACGAGCAGTTCTTC. Translated, it gives CASSQVTVGGHEQFF. The chain combines TRBV4-3 with TRBJ2-1, with D possibly matching TRBD2 (7 bases). This CDR3 contains 15 residues. V was pared by 1 base and J by 10 bases, with 17 bases between. Germline loops: CDR1 LGHNA, CDR2 YSLEER.

The rearrangement joins TRBV12-3 or TRBV12-4 to TRBJ2-5; D uncertain. The CDR3 sequence is 14 residues long. V was shortened by 5 bases and J by 5 bases, with 15 bases between the two germline ends. CDR3 nucleotides: TGTGCCAGCAGTCCCGACGAGAGAAGGGAGACCCAGTACTTC. Translated: CASSPDERRETQYF.

The chain carries TRBV5-5 and TRBJ2-5, with D maybe TRBD1 (5 bases). The tail of the sequence fits TRBJ2-7 better, so the J call may be wrong. This CDR3 comprises 18 residues. Germline V CDR1 and CDR2: SGHKS, YYEKEE (reference sequence). CDR3 in DNA: TGTGCCAGCAGCTTGGCCGTCATCACAGGCTCCGATCTGGACGAGCAGTACTTC. Translating it yields CASSLAVITGSDLDEQYF.

This clonotype occurred a few times. The V call is TRBV6-1, the J call TRBJ2-1; 16 positions agree with TRBD2. Germline V gene data show CDR1 as MNHNS and CDR2 as SASEGT. The CDR3 has 17 residues. The V segment lost 6 bases and the J segment 8 bases; nucleotides outside the gene matches: 10. Here the CDR3 reads CASSHGTSGRAGDEQFF. DNA for the CDR3: TGTGCCAGCAGCCATGGGACTAGCGGGAGGGCCGGCGATGAGCAGTTCTTC.

There are a few counts of this clonotype. The V and J genes are TRBV7-8 and TRBJ1-4; D is perhaps TRBD1 (6 bases). The V gene lost 5 bases and the J gene lost 8 bases, with 12 bases spanning the gap. This CDR3 is 13 amino acids long. Germline loops: CDR1 SGHVS, CDR2 FQNEAQ. The CDR3 coding sequence is TGTGCCAGCAGCGTCGCGGGGGGCGAAAAACTGTTTTTT. Translating gives CASSVAGGEKLFF.